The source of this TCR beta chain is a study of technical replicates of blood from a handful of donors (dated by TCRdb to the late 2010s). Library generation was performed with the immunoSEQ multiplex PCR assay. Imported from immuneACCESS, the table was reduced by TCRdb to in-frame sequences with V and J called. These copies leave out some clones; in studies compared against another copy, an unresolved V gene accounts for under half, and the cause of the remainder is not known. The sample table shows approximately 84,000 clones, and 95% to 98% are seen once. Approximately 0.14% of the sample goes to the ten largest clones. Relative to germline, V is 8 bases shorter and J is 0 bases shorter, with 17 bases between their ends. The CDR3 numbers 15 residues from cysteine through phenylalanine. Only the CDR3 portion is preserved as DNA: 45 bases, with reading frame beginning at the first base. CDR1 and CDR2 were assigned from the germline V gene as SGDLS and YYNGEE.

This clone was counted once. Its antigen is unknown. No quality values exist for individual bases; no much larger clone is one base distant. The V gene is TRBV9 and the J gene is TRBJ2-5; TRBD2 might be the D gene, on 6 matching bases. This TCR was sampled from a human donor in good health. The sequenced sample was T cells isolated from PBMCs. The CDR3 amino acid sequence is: CASTTGAGYQETQYF. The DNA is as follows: TGTGCCAGTACGACGGGAGCCGGGTACCAAGAGACCCAGTACTTC.